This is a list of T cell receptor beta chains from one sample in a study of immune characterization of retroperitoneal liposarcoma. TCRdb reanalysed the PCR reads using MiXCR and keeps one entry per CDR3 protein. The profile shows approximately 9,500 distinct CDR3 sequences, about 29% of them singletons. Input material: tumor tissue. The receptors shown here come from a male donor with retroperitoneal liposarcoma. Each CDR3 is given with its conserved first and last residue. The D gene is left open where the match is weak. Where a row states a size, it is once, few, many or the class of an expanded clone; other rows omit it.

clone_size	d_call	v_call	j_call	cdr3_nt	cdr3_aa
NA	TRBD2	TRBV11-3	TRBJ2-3	TGTGCCAGCAGCTTAGCCGGGACTAGCGGGGGGCGCACAGATACGCAGTATTTT	CASSLAGTSGGRTDTQYF
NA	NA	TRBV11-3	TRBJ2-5	TGTGCCAGCAGCCCCCCCTTAGCGGACCAAGAGACCCAGTACTTC	CASSPPLADQETQYF
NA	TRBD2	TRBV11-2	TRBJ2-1	TGTGCCAGCAGCTCAGGACTAGCGGGAGTATATGAGCAGTTCTTC	CASSSGLAGVYEQFF
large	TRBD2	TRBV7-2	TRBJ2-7	TGTGCCAGCAGCCCCCTACGGGGGGGATCCTACGAGCAGTACTTC	CASSPLRGGSYEQYF
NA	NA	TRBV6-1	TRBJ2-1	TGTGCCAGCGCCGCAACTGGGAGCTCCTACAATGAGCAGTTCTTC	CASAATGSSYNEQFF
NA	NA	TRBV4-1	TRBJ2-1	TGTGCCAGCAGCCTTACCGTCGGGGGATCGGCCTACAATGAGCAGTTCTTC	CASSLTVGGSAYNEQFF
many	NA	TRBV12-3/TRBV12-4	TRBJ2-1	TGTGCCAGCAGTTTAGCGGGGGCCCATAATGAGCAGTTCTTC	CASSLAGAHNEQFF
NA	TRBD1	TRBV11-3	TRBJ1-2	TGTGCCAGCAGCACTGACAGGGACTATGGCTACACCTTC	CASSTDRDYGYTF
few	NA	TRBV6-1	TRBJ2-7	TGTGCCAGCTCCCAGGGGGAGGGAGCTGCCTACAATGAGCAGTACTTC	CASSQGEGAAYNEQYF
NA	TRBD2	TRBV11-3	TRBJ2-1	TGTGCCAGCAGCTTAGATGGGACTAGCGGCTCCTACGAGCAGTTCTTC	CASSLDGTSGSYEQFF
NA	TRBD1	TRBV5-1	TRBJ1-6	TGCGCCAGCAGCCTGATAGGACAGGGAGGGGGTTCCCTCTTTTCACCCCTCCACTTT	CASSLIGQGGGSLFSPLHF
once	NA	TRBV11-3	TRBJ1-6	TGTGCCAGCAGCTCCCCCGGGACCCTACAGTACGAGCAGTACTTT	CASSSPGTLQYEQYF
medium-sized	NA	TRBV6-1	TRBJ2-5	TGTGCCAGCAGTGCCCTACAGGGTTTGAGAGAGACCCAGTACTTC	CASSALQGLRETQYF
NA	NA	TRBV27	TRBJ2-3	TGTGCCAGCAGTTTATCGACGTCTGGGACGCAGTATTTT	CASSLSTSGTQYF
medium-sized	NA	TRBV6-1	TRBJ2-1	TGTGCCAGCAGTGACGGACCGCCTGGCCTCTACGAGCAGTTCTTC	CASSDGPPGLYEQFF
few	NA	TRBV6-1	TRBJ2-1	TGTGCCAGCACCCCCACTAGCCGGAGCTCCTACGAGCAGTTCTTC	CASTPTSRSSYEQFF
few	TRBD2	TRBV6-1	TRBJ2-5	TGTGCCAGCAGTGATAGCGGGGGGCGCGGGACCCAGTACTTC	CASSDSGGRGTQYF
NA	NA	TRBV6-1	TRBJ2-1	TGTGCCAGCAGCCCTCGAAGGACGGAAAACAATGAGCAGTTCTTC	CASSPRRTENNEQFF
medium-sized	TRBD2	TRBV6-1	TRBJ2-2	TGTGCCAGCAAGCTAGCGGGGACACGGCACACCGGGGAGCTGTTTTTT	CASKLAGTRHTGELFF
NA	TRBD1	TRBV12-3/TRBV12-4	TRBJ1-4	TGTGCCAGCAGACTCCAGGGGGCCGTTTTTGAAAAACTGTTTTTT	CASRLQGAVFEKLFF
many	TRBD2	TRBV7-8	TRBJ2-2	TGTGCCAGCAAGGAGAGGGCTAGCGGGAGAACGGCCGGGGAGCTGTTTTTT	CASKERASGRTAGELFF
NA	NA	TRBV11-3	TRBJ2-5	TGTGCCAGTCGACAGAGGGACGGCCAAGAGACCCAGTACTTC	CASRQRDGQETQYF
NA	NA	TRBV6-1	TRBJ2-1	TGTGCCAGCAGTGAACAGGCCCAGCGGGAGCAGTTCTTC	CASSEQAQREQFF
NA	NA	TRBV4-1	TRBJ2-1	TGCGCCAGCAGCCAAGAGAGGCTAGCCGGGAACTACGAGCAGTTCTTC	CASSQERLAGNYEQFF
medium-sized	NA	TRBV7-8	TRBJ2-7	TGTGCCAGCAGCTTAGGGACTAACAATGAGCAGTACTTC	CASSLGTNNEQYF
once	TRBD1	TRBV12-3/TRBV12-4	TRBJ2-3	TGTGCCAACAGGGGACAGGGGAGGGGGGCCAACGTCCTGACTTTT	CANRGQGRGANVLTF
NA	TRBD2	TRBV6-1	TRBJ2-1	TGTGCCAGCAGCCCCCCGGGACTAGCCACCTACGAGCAGTTCTTC	CASSPPGLATYEQFF
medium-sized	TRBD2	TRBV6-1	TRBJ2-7	TGTGCCAGCAGCTCTACTAGCGGAGCCTCCTACGAGCAGTACTTC	CASSSTSGASYEQYF
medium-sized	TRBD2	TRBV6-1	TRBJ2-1	TGTGCCAGCAGTAGTAGCGGGTACGAGCAGTTCTTC	CASSSSGYEQFF